This T cell receptor (beta chain) was documented in a study of neurological immune-mediated disorders. The V end was cut by 6 bases, the J end by 6 bases, with 11 bases between. The CDR3 totals 12 residues. Germline V gene data show CDR1 as WNHNN and CDR2 as SYGVQD (reference sequence). Worth noting for this clonotype: The target antigen is unknown.

A 10-nucleotide random UMI tagged transcripts in template-switch 5'RACE cDNA synthesis. Every sequencing run produced over 160 million TCR-beta sequences, and the sequences from any one run covered 15-18 subjects. TCRdb redid the calling of the 5' RACE reads with MiXCR, one entry per CDR3 protein. The sample carries fewer than 75,000 distinct CDR3 sequences, 4.5% recorded once. Findings of the study overall: One related-CDR3 cluster, found by phylogenetic grouping, held repertoires of 18 of 34 multiple sclerosis patients and is a possible signature.

The chain links TRBV10-1 to TRBJ1-2; TRBD1 is a possible D gene (5 bases). Specimen: PBMCs. This sequence was found in a man aged 25 to 45 with multiple sclerosis. This CDR3 is CASSHGGNGYTF. CDR3 nucleotide sequence: TGCGCCAGCAGCCATGGGGGTAATGGCTACACCTTC.